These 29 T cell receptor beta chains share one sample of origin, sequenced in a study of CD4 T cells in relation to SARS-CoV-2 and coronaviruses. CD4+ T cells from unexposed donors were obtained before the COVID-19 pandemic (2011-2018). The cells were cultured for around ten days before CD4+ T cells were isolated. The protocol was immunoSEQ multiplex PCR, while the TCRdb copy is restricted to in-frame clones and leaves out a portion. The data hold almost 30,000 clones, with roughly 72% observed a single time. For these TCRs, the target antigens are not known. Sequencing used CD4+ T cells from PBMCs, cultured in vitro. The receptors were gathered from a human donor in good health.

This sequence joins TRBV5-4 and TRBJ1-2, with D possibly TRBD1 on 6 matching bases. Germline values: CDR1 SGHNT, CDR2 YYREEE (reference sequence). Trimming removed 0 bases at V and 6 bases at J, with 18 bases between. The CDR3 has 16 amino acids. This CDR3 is CASSLASAGVSDGYTF. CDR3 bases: TGTGCCAGCAGCTTGGCCTCGGCAGGGGTCTCGGATGGCTACACCTTC.

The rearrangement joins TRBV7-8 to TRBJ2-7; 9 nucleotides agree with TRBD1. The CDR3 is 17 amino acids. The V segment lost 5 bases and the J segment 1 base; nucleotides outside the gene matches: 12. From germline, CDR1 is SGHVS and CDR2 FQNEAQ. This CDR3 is CASSPRDPGTGSYEQYF. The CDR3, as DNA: TGTGCCAGCAGCCCTCGAGATCCGGGGACAGGGTCCTACGAGCAGTACTTC.

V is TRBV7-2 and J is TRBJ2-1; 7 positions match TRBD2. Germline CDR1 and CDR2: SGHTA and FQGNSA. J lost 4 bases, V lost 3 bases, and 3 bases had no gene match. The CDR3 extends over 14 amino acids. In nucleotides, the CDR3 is TGTGCCAGCAGCTTTGGGGGGGGGTACAATGAGCAGTTCTTC. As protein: CASSFGGGYNEQFF.

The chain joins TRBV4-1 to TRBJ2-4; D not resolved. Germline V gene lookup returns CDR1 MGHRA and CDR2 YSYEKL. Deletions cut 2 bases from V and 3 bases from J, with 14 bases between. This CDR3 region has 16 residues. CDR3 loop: CASSQSDLRGKNIQYF. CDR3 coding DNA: TGCGCCAGCAGCCAATCGGATCTCCGAGGCAAAAACATTCAGTACTTC.

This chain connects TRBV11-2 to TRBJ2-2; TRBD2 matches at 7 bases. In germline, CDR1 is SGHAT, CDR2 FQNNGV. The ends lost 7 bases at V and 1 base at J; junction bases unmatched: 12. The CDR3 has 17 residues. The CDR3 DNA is TGTGCCAGCATCCTAGATGGAGCGGGGAAGAACACCGGGGAGCTGTTTTTT. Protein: CASILDGAGKNTGELFF. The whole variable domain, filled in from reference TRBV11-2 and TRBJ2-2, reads EAGVAQSPRYKIIEKRQSVAFWCNPISGHATLYWYQQILGQGPKLLIQFQNNGVVDDSQLPKDRFSAERLKGVDSTLKIQPAKLEDSAVYLCASILDGAGKNTGELFFGEGSRLTVL.

CDR3 sequence reads: CASSLEPGGGTEAFF. The CDR3 DNA is TGTGCCAGCAGCTTAGAACCAGGGGGGGGAACTGAAGCTTTCTTT. The V call is TRBV11-2, the J call TRBJ1-1; the match to TRBD1 covers 7 bases. V was pared by 0 bases and J by 5 bases, with 6 bases of the junction left unmatched. The length of the CDR3 is 15 residues. From germline, CDR1 is SGHAT and CDR2 FQNNGV.

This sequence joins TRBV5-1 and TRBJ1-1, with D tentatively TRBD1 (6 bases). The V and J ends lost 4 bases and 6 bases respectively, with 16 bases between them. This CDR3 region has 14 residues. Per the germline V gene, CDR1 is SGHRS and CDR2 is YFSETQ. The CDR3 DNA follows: TGCGCCAGCAGCCCCTTCGAGGGGGGCGCTGAAGCTTTCTTT. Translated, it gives CASSPFEGGAEAFF.

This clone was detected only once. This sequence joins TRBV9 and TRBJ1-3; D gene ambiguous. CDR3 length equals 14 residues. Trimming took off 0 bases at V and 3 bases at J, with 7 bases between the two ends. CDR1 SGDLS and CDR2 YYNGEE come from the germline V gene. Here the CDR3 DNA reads TGTGCCAGCAGCGTAGCAGAAGTTGGAAACACCATATATTTT. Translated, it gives CASSVAEVGNTIYF. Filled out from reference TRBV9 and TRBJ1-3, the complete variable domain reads DSGVTQTPKHLITATGQRVTLRCSPRSGDLSVYWYQQSLDQGLQFLIQYYNGEERAKGNILERFSAQQFPDLHSELNLSSLELGDSALYFCASSVAEVGNTIYFGEGSWLTVV.

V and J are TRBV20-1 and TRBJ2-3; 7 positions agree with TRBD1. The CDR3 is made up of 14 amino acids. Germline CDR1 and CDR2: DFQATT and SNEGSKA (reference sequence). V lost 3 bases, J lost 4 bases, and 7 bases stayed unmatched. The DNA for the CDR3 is TGCAGTGCTAGTTGGGCGACAGGGCCAGATACGCAGTATTTT. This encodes CSASWATGPDTQYF.

CDR3 nucleotide sequence: TGTGCCAGCAGCTTGCCAAGGGGCCATGGCTACACCTTC. This gives the protein CASSLPRGHGYTF. The rearrangement links TRBV5-6 to TRBJ1-2; maybe TRBD1 (5 bases). The germline CDR1 and CDR2 sequences are SGHDT and YYEEEE. The CDR3 extends over 13 amino acids. Trimming took 1 base from V and 6 from J, leaving 10 bases between them. The full variable domain, in which reference TRBV5-6 and TRBJ1-2 provide the parts outside the CDR3, is DAGVTQSPTHLIKTRGQQVTLRCSPKSGHDTVSWYQQALGQGPQFIFQYYEEEERQRGNFPDRFSGHQFPNYSSELNVNALLLGDSALYLCASSLPRGHGYTFGSGTRLTVV.

The CDR3 here is CASRRAPDGQETQYF. For the CDR3, the DNA is TGTGCCAGCCGACGGGCCCCAGACGGACAAGAGACCCAGTACTTC. The V call is TRBV19, the J call TRBJ2-5; the D is unclear. The ends were cut back, 9 bases at V and 2 bases at J, with 19 bases in the middle. CDR1 is LNHDA, CDR2 SQIVND, per germline (reference sequence). This CDR3 is 15 amino acids long.

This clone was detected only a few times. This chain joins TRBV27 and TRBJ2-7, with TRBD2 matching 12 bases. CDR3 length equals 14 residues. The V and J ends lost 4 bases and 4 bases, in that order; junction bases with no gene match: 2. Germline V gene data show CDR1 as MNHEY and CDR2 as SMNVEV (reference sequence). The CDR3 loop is CASSSTSGSYEQYF. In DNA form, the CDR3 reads TGTGCCAGCAGTTCGACTAGCGGGAGTTACGAGCAGTACTTC.

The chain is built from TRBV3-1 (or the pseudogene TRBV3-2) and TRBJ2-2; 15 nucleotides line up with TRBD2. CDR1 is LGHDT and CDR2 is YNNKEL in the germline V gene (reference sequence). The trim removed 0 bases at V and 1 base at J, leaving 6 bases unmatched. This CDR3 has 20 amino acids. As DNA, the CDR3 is TGTGCCAGCAGCCAAGATGGGGGACTAGCGGGAGGTGGGAACACCGGGGAGCTGTTTTTT. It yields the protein CASSQDGGLAGGGNTGELFF.

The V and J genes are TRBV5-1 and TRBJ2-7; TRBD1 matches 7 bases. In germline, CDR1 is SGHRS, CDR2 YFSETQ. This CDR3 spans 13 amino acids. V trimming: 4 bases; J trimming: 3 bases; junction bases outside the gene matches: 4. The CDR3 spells CASSTGQSYEQYF. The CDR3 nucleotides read TGCGCCAGCAGCACGGGACAGAGCTACGAGCAGTACTTC.

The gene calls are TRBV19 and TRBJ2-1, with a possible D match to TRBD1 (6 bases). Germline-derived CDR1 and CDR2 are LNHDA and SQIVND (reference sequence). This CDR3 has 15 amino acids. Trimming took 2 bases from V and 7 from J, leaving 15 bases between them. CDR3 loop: CASSIRGTGLNEQFF. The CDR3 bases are TGTGCCAGTAGTATAAGGGGGACGGGTTTAAATGAGCAGTTCTTC.

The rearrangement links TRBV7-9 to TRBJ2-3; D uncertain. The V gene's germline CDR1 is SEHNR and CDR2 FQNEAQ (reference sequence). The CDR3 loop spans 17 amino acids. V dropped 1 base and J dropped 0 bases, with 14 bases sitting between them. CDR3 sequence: CASSLGSSGPSTDTQYF. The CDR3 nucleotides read TGTGCCAGCAGCTTAGGGAGTTCCGGACCTAGCACAGATACGCAGTATTTT. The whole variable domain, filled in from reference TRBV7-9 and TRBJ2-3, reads DTGVSQNPRHKITKRGQNVTFRCDPISEHNRLYWYRQTLGQGPEFLTYFQNEAQLEKSRLLSDRFSAERPKGSFSTLEIQRTEQGDSAMYLCASSLGSSGPSTDTQYFGPGTRLTVL.

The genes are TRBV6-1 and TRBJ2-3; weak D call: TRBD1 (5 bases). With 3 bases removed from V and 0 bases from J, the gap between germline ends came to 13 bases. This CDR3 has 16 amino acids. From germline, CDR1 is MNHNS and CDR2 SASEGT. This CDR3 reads CASSENRLGSTDTQYF. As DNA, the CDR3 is TGTGCCAGCAGTGAGAACAGGCTCGGGAGCACAGATACGCAGTATTTT.

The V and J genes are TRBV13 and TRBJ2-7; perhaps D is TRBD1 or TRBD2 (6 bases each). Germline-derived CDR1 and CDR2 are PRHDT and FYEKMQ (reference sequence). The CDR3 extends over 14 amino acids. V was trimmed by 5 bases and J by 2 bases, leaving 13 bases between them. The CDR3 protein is CASSGGGRAYEQYF. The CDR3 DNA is TGTGCCAGCAGCGGAGGGGGGAGAGCCTACGAGCAGTACTTC.

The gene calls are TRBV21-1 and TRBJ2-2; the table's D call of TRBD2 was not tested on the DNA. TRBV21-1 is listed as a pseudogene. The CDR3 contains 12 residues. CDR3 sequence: CAKRVPPRELFF. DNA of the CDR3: TGTGCCAAGAGGGTCCCCCCCCGGGAGCTGTTTTTT.

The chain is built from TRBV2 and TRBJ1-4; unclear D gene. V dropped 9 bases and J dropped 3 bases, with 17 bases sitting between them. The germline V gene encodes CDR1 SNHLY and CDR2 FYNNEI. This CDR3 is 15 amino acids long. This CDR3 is CASSTRVAPNEKLFF. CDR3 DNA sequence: TGTGCCAGTTCCACGAGGGTCGCCCCTAATGAAAAACTGTTTTTT.

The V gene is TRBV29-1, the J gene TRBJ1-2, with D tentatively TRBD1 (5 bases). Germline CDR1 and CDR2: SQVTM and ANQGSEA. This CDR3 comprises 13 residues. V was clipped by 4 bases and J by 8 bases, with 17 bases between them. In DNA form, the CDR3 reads TGCAGCGTTGTCCTAGGTGGCAGGGCGGGCTACACCTTC. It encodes CSVVLGGRAGYTF.

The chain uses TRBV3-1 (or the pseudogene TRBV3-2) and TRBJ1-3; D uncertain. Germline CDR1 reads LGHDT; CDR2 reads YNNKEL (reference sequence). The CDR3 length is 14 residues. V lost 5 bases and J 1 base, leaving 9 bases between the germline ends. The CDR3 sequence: CASSSRDSGNTIYF. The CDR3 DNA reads TGTGCCAGCAGCTCGAGGGATTCTGGAAACACCATATATTTT.

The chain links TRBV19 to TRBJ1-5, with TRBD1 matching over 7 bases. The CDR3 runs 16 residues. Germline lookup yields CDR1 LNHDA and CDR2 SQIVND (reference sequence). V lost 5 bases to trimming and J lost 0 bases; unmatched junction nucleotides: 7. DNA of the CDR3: TGTGCCAGTAGTCGGGACAGTAACTATAGCAATCAGCCCCAGCATTTT. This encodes CASSRDSNYSNQPQHF. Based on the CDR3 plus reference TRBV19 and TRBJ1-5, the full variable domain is DGGITQSPKYLFRKEGQNVTLSCEQNLNHDAMYWYRQDPGQGLRLIYYSQIVNDFQKGDIAEGYSVSREKKESFPLTVTSAQKNPTAFYLCASSRDSNYSNQPQHFGDGTRLSIL.

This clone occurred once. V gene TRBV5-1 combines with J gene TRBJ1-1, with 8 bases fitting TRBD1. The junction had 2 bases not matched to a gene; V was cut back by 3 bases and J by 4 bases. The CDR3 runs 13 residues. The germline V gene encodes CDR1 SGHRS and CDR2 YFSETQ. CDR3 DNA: TGCGCCAGCAGCTGGCAGGGGGCCACTGAAGCTTTCTTT. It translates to CASSWQGATEAFF.

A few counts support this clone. The CDR3 sequence is CASSLVEGISGNTIYF. Written as DNA, the CDR3 is TGTGCCAGCAGCTTAGTAGAGGGGATCTCTGGAAACACCATATATTTT. The rearrangement links TRBV11-2 to TRBJ1-3; D is perhaps TRBD1 (5 bases). Deletions cut 1 base from V and 0 bases from J, with 10 bases between. Germline V gene sequence: CDR1 SGHAT, CDR2 FQNNGV. The CDR3 runs to 16 residues. Full variable domain (outside the CDR3, taken from reference TRBV11-2 and TRBJ1-3): EAGVAQSPRYKIIEKRQSVAFWCNPISGHATLYWYQQILGQGPKLLIQFQNNGVVDDSQLPKDRFSAERLKGVDSTLKIQPAKLEDSAVYLCASSLVEGISGNTIYFGEGSWLTVV.

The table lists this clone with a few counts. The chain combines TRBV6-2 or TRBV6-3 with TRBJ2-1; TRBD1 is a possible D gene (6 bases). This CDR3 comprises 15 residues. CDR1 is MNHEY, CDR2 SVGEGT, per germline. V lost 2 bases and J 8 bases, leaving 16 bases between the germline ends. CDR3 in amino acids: CASSYGQTLGDEQFF. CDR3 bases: TGTGCCAGCAGTTACGGACAGACCCTCGGCGATGAGCAGTTCTTC.

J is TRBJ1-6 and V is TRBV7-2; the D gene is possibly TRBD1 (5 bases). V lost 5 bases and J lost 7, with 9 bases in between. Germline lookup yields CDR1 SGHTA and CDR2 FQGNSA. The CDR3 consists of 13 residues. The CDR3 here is CASSTGANSPLHF. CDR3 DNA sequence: TGTGCCAGCAGCACCGGGGCCAATTCACCCCTCCACTTT.

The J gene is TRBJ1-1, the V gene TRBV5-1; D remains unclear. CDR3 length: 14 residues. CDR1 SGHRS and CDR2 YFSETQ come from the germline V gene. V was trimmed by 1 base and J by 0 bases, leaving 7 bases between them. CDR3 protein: CASSLTPMNTEAFF. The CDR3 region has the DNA TGCGCCAGCAGCTTGACCCCAATGAACACTGAAGCTTTCTTT.

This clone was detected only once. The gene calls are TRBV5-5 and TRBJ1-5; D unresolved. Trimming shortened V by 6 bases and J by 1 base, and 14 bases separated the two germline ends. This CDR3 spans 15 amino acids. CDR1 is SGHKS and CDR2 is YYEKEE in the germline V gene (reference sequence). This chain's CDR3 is CASTLVSGSNQPQHF. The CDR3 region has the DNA TGTGCCAGCACCCTAGTATCCGGGAGCAATCAGCCCCAGCATTTT.